This T cell receptor beta chain was sequenced in a study of blood T cells in healthy people across ages. On this clonotype itself: The antigen is unknown.

Germline CDR1 is SGHVS and CDR2 is FNYEAQ. This CDR3 has 15 amino acids. V was clipped by 1 base and J by 3 bases, with 13 bases between them. The study, taken as a whole, reports: There was no known CMV status for donors, so expanded clonotype changes were possibly confounded. Among T cells, TCR beta diversity per million cells dropped roughly linearly as age rose. Donors of long life had a larger count of naive CD4+ cells and greater diversity than aged donors.

For the second PCR, which ran for about 6 to 11 cycles, a sample-barcoded 5' primer and a J-beta primer mix were used. Each cDNA was tagged by a template-switch adaptor containing 12 random nucleotides. TCRdb reprocessed the 5' RACE reads via MiXCR and lists one record per CDR3 protein. The sample carries approximately 800,000 distinct CDR3 sequences, 46% recorded once. This sequence originates from an elderly man in good health. This sequence joins TRBV7-6 and TRBJ2-7, with a tentative D call TRBD2 (6 bases). The sequencing input was blood. CDR3 amino acids: CASSLGDLEIYEQYF. The CDR3 nucleotides read TGTGCCAGCAGCTTAGGGGACTTAGAGATCTACGAGCAGTACTTC.